This T cell receptor (beta chain) derives from a study of T cell changes during pregnancy in multiple sclerosis. CDR3 length: 12 amino acids. Germline loops: CDR1 MNHEY, CDR2 SVGAGI. V lost 5 bases and J lost 9; bases outside the gene matches: 3. This clone was seen only once. TCRdb's copy holds only in-frame clones and misses some; the assay was immunoSEQ multiplex PCR. This sample has about 38,000 clones, with 93% found just once. The sample in question was CD8+ T cells from peripheral blood mononuclear cells, obtained in the third trimester of pregnancy. J is TRBJ2-1 and V is TRBV6-5; 8 bases match TRBD2. The TCR originated in a female donor with multiple sclerosis, enrolled in a pregnancy study. The CDR3 reads CASSKTSVEQFF. The CDR3 nucleotides are TGTGCCAGCAGTAAGACTAGCGTTGAGCAGTTCTTC.